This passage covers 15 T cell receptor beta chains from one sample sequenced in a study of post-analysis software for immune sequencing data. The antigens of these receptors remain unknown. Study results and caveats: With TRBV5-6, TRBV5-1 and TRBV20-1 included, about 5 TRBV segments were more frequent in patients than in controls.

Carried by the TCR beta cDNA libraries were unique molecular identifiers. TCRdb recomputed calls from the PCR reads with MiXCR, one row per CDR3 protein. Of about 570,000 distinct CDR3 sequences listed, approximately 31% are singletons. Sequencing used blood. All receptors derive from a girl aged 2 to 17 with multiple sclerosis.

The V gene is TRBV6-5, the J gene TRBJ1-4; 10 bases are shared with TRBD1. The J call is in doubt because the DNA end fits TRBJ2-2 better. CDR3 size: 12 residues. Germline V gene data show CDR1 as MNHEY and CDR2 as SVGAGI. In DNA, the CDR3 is TGTGCCAGCGGGGACAGGGGCAGGGAGCTGTTTTTT. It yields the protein CASGDRGRELFF.

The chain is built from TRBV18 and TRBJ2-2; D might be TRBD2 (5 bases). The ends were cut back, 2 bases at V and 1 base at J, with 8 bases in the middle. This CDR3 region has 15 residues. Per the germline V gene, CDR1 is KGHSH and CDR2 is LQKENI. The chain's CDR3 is CASSPAGMNTGELFF. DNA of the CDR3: TGTGCCAGCTCACCAGCCGGGATGAACACCGGGGAGCTGTTTTTT.

CDR3 protein: CASTEWTEMNTEAFF. The CDR3 DNA is TGTGCCAGTACCGAGTGGACAGAGATGAACACTGAAGCTTTCTTT. V usage is TRBV19 and J usage is TRBJ1-1, with TRBD1 as a possible D gene (6 bases). This CDR3 has 15 residues. Germline V CDR1 and CDR2: LNHDA, SQIVND (reference sequence). Trimming took off 7 bases at V and 0 bases at J, with 15 bases between the two ends.

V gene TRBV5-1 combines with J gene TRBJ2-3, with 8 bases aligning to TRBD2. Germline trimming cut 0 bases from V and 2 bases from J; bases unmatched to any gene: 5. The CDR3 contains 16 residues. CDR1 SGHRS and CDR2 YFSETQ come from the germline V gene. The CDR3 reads CASSLEGGGFTDTQYF. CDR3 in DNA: TGCGCCAGCAGCTTGGAAGGCGGGGGGTTCACAGATACGCAGTATTTT.

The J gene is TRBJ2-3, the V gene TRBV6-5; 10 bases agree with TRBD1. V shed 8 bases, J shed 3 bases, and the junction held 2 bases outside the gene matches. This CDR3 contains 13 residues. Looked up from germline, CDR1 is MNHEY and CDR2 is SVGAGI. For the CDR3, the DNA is TGTGCCAGCGGGACAGGGGTAACAGATACGCAGTATTTT. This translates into CASGTGVTDTQYF.

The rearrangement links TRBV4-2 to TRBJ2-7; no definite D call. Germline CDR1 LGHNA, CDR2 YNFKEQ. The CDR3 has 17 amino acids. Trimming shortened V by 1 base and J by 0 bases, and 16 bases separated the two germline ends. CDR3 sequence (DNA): TGTGCCAGCAGCCAAGCGGGTATGGTAACCTTCTCCTACGAGCAGTACTTC. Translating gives CASSQAGMVTFSYEQYF.

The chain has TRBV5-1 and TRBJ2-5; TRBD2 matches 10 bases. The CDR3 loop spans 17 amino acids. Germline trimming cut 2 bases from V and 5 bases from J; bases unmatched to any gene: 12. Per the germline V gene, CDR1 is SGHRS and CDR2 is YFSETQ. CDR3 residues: CASSLLASGGPVETQYF. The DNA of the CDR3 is TGCGCCAGCAGCTTATTGGCTAGCGGGGGTCCCGTGGAGACCCAGTACTTC. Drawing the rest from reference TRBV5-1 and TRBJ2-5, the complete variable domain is KAGVTQTPRYLIKTRGQQVTLSCSPISGHRSVSWYQQTPGQGLQFLFEYFSETQRNKGNFPGRFSGRQFSNSRSEMNVSTLELGDSALYLCASSLLASGGPVETQYFGPGTRLLVL.

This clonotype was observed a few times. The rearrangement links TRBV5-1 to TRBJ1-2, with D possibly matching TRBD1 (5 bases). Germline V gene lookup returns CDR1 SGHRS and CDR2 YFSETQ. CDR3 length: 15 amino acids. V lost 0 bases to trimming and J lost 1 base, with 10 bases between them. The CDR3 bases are TGCGCCAGCAGCTTGGGCTCAGGGATTAACTATGGCTACACCTTC. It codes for CASSLGSGINYGYTF.

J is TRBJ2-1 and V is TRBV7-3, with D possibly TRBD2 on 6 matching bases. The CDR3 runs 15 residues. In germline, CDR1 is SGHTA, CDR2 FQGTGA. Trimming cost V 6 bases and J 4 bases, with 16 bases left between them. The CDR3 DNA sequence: TGTGCCAGCAGACAAACTAGCTCGGGGTACAATGAGCAGTTCTTC. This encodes CASRQTSSGYNEQFF.

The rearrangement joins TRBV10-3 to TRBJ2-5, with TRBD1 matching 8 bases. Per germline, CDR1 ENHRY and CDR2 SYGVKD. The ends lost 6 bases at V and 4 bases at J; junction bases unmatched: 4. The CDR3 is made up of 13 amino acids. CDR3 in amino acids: CAIRQQGGETQYF. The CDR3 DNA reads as TGTGCCATCAGACAACAGGGGGGAGAGACCCAGTACTTC.

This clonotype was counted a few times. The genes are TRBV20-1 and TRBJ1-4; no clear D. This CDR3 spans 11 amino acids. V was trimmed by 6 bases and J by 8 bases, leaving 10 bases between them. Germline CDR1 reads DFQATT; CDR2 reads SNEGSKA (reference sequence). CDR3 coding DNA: TGCAGTGCCTACCGAGGGGAAAAACTGTTTTTT. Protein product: CSAYRGEKLFF.

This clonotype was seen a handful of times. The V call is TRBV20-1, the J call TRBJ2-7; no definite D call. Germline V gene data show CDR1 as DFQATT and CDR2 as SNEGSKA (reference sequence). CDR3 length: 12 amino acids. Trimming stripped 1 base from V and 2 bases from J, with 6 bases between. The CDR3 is CSARGPAYEQYF. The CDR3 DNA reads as TGCAGTGCTAGAGGGCCTGCCTACGAGCAGTACTTC.

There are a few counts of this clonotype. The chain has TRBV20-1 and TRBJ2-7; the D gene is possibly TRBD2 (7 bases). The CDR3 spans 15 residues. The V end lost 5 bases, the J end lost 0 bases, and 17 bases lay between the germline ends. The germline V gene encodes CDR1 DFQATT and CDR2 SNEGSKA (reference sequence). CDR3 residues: CSAAGAGTSSYEQYF. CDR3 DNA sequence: TGCAGTGCTGCGGGGGCGGGGACAAGCTCCTACGAGCAGTACTTC.

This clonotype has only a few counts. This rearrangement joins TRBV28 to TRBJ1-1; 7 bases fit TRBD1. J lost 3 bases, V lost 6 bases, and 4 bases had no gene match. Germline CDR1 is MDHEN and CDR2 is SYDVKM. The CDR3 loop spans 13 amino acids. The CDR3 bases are TGTGCCAGCAGGCAGACAGGGCACACTGAAGCTTTCTTT. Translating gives CASRQTGHTEAFF.

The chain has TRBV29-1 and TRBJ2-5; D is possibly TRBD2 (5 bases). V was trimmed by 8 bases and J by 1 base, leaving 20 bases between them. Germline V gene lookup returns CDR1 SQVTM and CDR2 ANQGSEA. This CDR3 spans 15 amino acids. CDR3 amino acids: CSPAGRRRPQETQYF. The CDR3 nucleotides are TGCAGCCCGGCGGGTCGACGAAGGCCCCAAGAGACCCAGTACTTC.